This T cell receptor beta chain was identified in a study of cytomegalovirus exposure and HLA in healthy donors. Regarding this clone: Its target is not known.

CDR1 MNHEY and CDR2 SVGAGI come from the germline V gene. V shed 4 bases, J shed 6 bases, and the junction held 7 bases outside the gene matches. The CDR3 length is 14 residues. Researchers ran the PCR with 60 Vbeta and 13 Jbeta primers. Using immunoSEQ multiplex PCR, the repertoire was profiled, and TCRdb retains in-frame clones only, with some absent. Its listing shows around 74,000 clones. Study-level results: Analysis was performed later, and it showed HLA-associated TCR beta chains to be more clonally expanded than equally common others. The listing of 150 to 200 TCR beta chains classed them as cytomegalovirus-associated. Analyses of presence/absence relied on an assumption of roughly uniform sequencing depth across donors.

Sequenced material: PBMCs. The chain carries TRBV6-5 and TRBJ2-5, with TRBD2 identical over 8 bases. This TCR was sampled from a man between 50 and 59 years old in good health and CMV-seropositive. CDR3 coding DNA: TGTGCCAGCAGTTTCGGGGGGGCGTTCCAGACCCAGTACTTC. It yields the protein CASSFGGAFQTQYF.